Listed below are T cell receptor beta chains from one sample, sequenced in a study of CD8 T cells in ankylosing spondylitis. Each CDR3 protein gets one entry after TCRdb re-called the 5' RACE reads with MiXCR. The sample shows about 150,000 distinct CDR3 sequences, roughly an eighth of them seen only once. The source material was blood, either unsorted or a sorted T cell fraction (not recorded which). These receptors originate from a female donor with ankylosing spondylitis or in good health (not recorded which). CDR3s include the opening cysteine and the closing phenylalanine or tryptophan. D genes are given only for firm matches. The listing skips clone size in some rows; elsewhere it reads once, few, many or a size class.

v_gene	d_gene	abundance	j_gene	CDR3aa	CDR3nt
TRBV18	TRBD1	-	TRBJ1-5	CASSPRQGTNQPQHF	TGTGCCAGCTCACCACGACAGGGAACCAATCAGCCCCAGCATTTT
TRBV5-1	TRBD1	many	TRBJ1-5	CASSLEGQAYQPQHF	TGCGCCAGCAGCTTGGAGGGACAGGCATATCAGCCCCAGCATTTT
TRBV28	-	many	TRBJ2-1	CASSTDYGTTYNEQFF	TGTGCCAGCAGTACCGACTATGGGACAACATACAATGAGCAGTTCTTC
TRBV2	-	many	TRBJ2-7	CASSEGSLAASYEQYF	TGTGCCAGCAGTGAAGGGAGCCTAGCAGCATCCTACGAGCAGTACTTC
TRBV21-1	-	many	TRBJ2-3	CASSKTEPRTRSTDTQYF	TGTGCCAGCAGCAAAACGGAACCCCGGACTAGATCCACAGATACGCAGTATTTT
TRBV7-9	-	many	TRBJ1-2	CASSFAGTRKDYGYTF	TGTGCCAGCAGCTTCGCCGGGACACGAAAGGACTATGGCTACACCTTC
TRBV20-1	-	many	TRBJ2-7	CSARRDIAYEQYF	TGCAGTGCTAGGCGGGACATAGCCTACGAGCAGTACTTC
TRBV5-1	TRBD1	many	TRBJ1-6	CASSFRGVSPLHF	TGCGCCAGCAGCTTCAGGGGGGTTTCACCCCTCCACTTT
TRBV5-1	TRBD1	many	TRBJ2-2	CASSLSPRIRTGDTGELFF	TGCGCCAGCAGCTTGTCGCCTCGAATCCGTACAGGGGACACCGGGGAGCTGTTTTTT
TRBV12-3/TRBV12-4	TRBD2	many	TRBJ2-1	CASSLGREGLRDEQFF	TGTGCCAGCAGTTTAGGCCGGGAGGGTCTTAGGGATGAGCAGTTCTTC
TRBV7-6	TRBD1	many	TRBJ1-2	CASSPGQGGDYGYTF	TGTGCCAGCAGCCCAGGACAGGGAGGAGACTATGGCTACACCTTC
TRBV7-9	-	many	TRBJ1-3	CASSSDWGGNTIYF	TGTGCCAGCAGCTCCGACTGGGGTGGAAACACCATATATTTT
TRBV28	-	-	TRBJ2-2	CASSLKSTGELFF	TGTGCCAGCAGTCTTAAGAGCACCGGGGAGCTGTTTTTT
TRBV20-1	TRBD2	many	TRBJ2-1	CSARDRPSGGRGEQFF	TGCAGTGCTAGAGATCGGCCTAGCGGGGGTCGGGGTGAGCAGTTCTTC
TRBV7-3	TRBD2	many	TRBJ2-1	CASSLDGGGGGEQFF	TGTGCCAGCAGCTTAGATGGCGGGGGGGGTGGTGAGCAGTTCTTC
TRBV5-1	TRBD2	many	TRBJ2-3	CASSLEAGEWDTQYF	TGCGCCAGCAGCTTGGAGGCGGGAGAGTGGGATACGCAGTATTTT
TRBV12-3/TRBV12-4	TRBD1	few	TRBJ2-1	CASSLGDRGSYNEQFF	TGTGCCAGCAGTCTCGGGGACAGGGGTTCCTACAATGAGCAGTTCTTC
TRBV24-1	TRBD1	many	TRBJ1-5	CATAGTGGGQPQHF	TGTGCCACAGCTGGGACAGGGGGAGGGCAGCCCCAGCATTTT
TRBV20-1	-	many	TRBJ2-7	CSALTGSRDEQYF	TGCAGTGCTCTAACAGGGAGTCGGGACGAGCAGTACTTC
TRBV9	-	many	TRBJ2-1	CASSVQVQGINEQFF	TGTGCCAGCAGCGTACAGGTACAGGGTATCAATGAGCAGTTCTTC
TRBV15	-	many	TRBJ1-1	CATSRERNTEAFF	TGTGCCACCAGCAGAGAAAGGAACACTGAAGCTTTCTTT
TRBV29-1	TRBD2	many	TRBJ2-1	CSVLSGLAVSSYNEQFF	TGCAGCGTTTTGTCGGGACTAGCGGTGAGCTCCTACAATGAGCAGTTCTTC
TRBV12-3/TRBV12-4	TRBD2	many	TRBJ2-1	CASRGTSGGAYNEQFF	TGTGCCAGCAGGGGGACTAGCGGGGGGGCCTACAATGAGCAGTTCTTC
TRBV5-1	-	many	TRBJ2-1	CASSFSSNEQFF	TGCGCCAGCAGCTTCTCTAGCAATGAGCAGTTCTTC
TRBV29-1	TRBD1	many	TRBJ1-6	CSVKGTDNSPLHF	TGCAGCGTTAAGGGGACAGATAATTCACCCCTCCACTTT
TRBV28	TRBD1	many	TRBJ1-4	CASSHHGQGDEKLFF	TGTGCCAGCAGTCATCACGGACAGGGCGATGAAAAACTGTTTTTT
TRBV7-3	TRBD2	many	TRBJ2-1	CASSFTSGDNGEQFF	TGTGCCAGCAGCTTCACTAGCGGGGATAATGGGGAGCAGTTCTTC
TRBV12-3/TRBV12-4	-	many	TRBJ1-3	CASTPPGGSGNTIYF	TGTGCCAGCACCCCCCCTGGGGGCTCTGGAAACACCATATATTTT
TRBV7-9	-	many	TRBJ2-2	CASSWRDPGELFF	TGTGCCAGCAGCTGGAGGGACCCCGGGGAGCTGTTTTTT
TRBV24-1	TRBD2	few	TRBJ2-5	CATSDRPGTSGRMGETQYF	TGTGCCACCAGTGACCGTCCCGGGACTAGCGGGAGAATGGGGGAGACCCAGTACTTC
TRBV18	-	many	TRBJ2-1	CASSPVPSSYNEQFF	TGTGCCAGCTCACCAGTGCCGAGCTCCTACAATGAGCAGTTCTTC
TRBV7-2	-	once	TRBJ1-2	CASSLAPGDGYTF	TGTGCCAGCAGCTTAGCCCCAGGGGATGGCTACACCTTC
TRBV20-1	TRBD1	many	TRBJ2-1	CSARDRDEQFF	TGCAGTGCTCGAGACAGGGATGAGCAGTTCTTC
TRBV28	TRBD1	many	TRBJ2-5	CASSSPRTGIGFSGTQYF	TGTGCCAGCAGTTCCCCCCGGACAGGGATCGGGTTTTCTGGGACCCAGTACTTC
TRBV28	-	-	TRBJ2-7	CATSLPRSYEQYF	TGTGCCACGTCCCTCCCCCGGTCCTACGAGCAGTACTTC
TRBV19	-	-	TRBJ1-3	CATLERGSGNTIYF	TGTGCCACCTTGGAGAGGGGCTCTGGAAACACCATATATTTT
TRBV4-2	-	-	TRBJ1-3	CASSQRSQGLSSGNTIYF	TGTGCCAGCAGCCAAAGATCCCAGGGCCTTAGCTCTGGAAACACCATATATTTT
TRBV30	-	many	TRBJ1-1	CAWSVPGNAEAFF	TGTGCCTGGAGTGTCCCCGGGAACGCTGAAGCTTTCTTT
TRBV5-1	-	many	TRBJ2-5	CASSVQDTQYF	TGCGCCAGCAGCGTGCAAGATACCCAGTACTTC
TRBV14	-	many	TRBJ2-1	CASSPYKGSYSYNEQFF	TGTGCCAGCAGCCCATACAAGGGGAGTTACTCCTACAATGAGCAGTTCTTC
TRBV19	TRBD1	many	TRBJ1-2	CASSMKGAGGYTF	TGTGCCAGTAGTATGAAGGGGGCCGGAGGCTACACCTTC
TRBV12-3/TRBV12-4	-	many	TRBJ1-5	CASSLGLGGNQPQHF	TGTGCCAGCAGTTTAGGCTTAGGCGGCAATCAGCCCCAGCATTTT
TRBV5-1	TRBD2	many	TRBJ2-7	CASSLRTSSYEQYF	TGCGCCAGCTCCTTGAGGACTAGCTCCTACGAGCAGTACTTC
TRBV12-5	TRBD2	many	TRBJ2-5	CASGPPGTKLETQYF	TGTGCTAGTGGGCCACCCGGGACTAAGTTAGAGACCCAGTACTTC
TRBV6-1	-	many	TRBJ2-5	CASSEAMMGETQYF	TGTGCCAGCAGTGAAGCGATGATGGGCGAGACCCAGTACTTC
TRBV29-1	-	-	TRBJ2-7	CSVEEEERIDVYF	TGCAGCGTTGAAGAGGAGGAACGGATAGATGTGTACTTC
TRBV5-6	-	many	TRBJ2-5	CASSFPGTSQETQYF	TGTGCCAGCAGCTTTCCGGGGACCAGCCAAGAGACCCAGTACTTC
TRBV6-2/TRBV6-3	-	many	TRBJ1-2	CASSYGGSLNSNYGYTF	TGTGCCAGCAGTTACGGAGGCAGCCTAAACTCTAACTATGGCTACACCTTC
TRBV18	TRBD1	-	TRBJ1-2	CASHPARDRHDYGYTF	TGTGCCAGCCACCCCGCACGGGACAGGCATGACTATGGCTACACCTTC
TRBV12-3/TRBV12-4	TRBD2	many	TRBJ2-3	CASRPGLATDTQYF	TGTGCCAGCAGACCGGGACTAGCGACAGATACGCAGTATTTT
TRBV5-1	TRBD1	many	TRBJ1-2	CASSSGTGLGYTF	TGCGCCAGCAGCTCCGGGACAGGGCTAGGATACACCTTC
TRBV15	-	many	TRBJ1-2	CATSTLGGSSYGYTF	TGTGCCACCAGCACCCTCGGGGGGAGTAGCTATGGCTACACCTTC
TRBV10-3	-	few	TRBJ1-5	CAISESPGIQPQHF	TGTGCCATCAGTGAGTCGCCGGGGATTCAGCCCCAGCATTTT
TRBV7-2	-	many	TRBJ2-1	CASSPPSYNEQFF	TGTGCCAGCAGCCCCCCCTCCTACAATGAGCAGTTCTTC
TRBV18	-	many	TRBJ1-2	CASSPRPGDGYTF	TGTGCCAGCTCACCACGGCCAGGGGATGGCTACACCTTC
TRBV4-1	TRBD2	once	TRBJ2-7	CASSQGLSGDYEQYF	TGCGCCAGCAGCCAAGGTCTTAGCGGGGACTACGAGCAGTACTTC
TRBV7-6	-	many	TRBJ1-3	CASSLSGGVNSGNTIYF	TGTGCCAGCAGCTTGAGCGGGGGGGTCAACTCTGGAAACACCATATATTTT